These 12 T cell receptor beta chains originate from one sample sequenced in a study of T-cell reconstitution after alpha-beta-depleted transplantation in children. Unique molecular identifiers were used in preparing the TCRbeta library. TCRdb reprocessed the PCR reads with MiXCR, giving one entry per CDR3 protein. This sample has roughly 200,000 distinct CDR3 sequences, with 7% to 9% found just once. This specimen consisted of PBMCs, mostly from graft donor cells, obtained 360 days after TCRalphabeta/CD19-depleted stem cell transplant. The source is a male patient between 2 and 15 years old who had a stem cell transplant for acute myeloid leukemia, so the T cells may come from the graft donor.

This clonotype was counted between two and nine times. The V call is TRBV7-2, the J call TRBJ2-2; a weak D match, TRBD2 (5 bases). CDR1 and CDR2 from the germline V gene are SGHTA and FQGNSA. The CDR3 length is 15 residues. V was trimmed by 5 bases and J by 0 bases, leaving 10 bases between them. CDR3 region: CASSKLGPNTGELFF. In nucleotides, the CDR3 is TGTGCCAGCAGCAAACTAGGACCGAACACCGGGGAGCTGTTTTTT.

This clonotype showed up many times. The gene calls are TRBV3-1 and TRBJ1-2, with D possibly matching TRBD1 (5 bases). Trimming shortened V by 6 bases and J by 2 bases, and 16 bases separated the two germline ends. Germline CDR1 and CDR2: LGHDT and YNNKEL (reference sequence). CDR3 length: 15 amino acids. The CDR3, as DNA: TGTGCCAGCAGTCTCCTGAAGGGGCAGAACTATGGCTACACCTTC. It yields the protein CASSLLKGQNYGYTF.

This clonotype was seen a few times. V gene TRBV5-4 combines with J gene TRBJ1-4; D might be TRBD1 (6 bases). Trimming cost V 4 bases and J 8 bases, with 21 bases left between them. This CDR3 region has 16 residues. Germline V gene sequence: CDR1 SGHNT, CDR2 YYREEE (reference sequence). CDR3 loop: CASSGDQQGIDEKLFF. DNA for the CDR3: TGTGCCAGCAGCGGAGACCAACAGGGAATCGACGAAAAACTGTTTTTT.

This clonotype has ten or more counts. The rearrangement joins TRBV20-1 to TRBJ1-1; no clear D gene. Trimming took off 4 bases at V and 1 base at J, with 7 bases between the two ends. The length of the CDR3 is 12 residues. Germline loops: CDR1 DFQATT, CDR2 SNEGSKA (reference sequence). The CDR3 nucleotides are TGCAGTGCTATATCAAGGAACACTGAAGCTTTCTTT. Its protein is CSAISRNTEAFF.

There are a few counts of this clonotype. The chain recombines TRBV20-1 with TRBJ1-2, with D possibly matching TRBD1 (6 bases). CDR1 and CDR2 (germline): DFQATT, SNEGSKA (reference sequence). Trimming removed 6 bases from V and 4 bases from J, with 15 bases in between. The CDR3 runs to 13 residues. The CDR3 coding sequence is TGCAGTGCAACTACAGGGCTGGTCTATGGCTACACCTTC. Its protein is CSATTGLVYGYTF.

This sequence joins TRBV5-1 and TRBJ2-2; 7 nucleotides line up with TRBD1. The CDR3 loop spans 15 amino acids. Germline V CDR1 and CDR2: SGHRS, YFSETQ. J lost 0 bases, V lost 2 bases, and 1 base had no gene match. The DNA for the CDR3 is TGCGCCAGCAGCTTACAGGGGCCGAACACCGGGGAGCTGTTTTTT. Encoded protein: CASSLQGPNTGELFF.

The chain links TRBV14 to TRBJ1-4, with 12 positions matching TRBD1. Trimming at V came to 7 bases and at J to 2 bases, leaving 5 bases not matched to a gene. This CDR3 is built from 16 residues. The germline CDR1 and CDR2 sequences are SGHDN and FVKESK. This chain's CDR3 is CASIRDRGHTNEKLFF. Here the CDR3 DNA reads TGTGCCAGCATCCGGGACAGGGGGCATACTAATGAAAAACTGTTTTTT.

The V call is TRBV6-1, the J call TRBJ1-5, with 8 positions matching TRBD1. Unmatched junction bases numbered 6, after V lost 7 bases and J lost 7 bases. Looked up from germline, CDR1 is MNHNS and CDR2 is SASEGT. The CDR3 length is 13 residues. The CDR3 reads CASNLRGQQPQHF. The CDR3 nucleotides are TGTGCCAGCAACCTCAGGGGGCAGCAGCCCCAGCATTTT.

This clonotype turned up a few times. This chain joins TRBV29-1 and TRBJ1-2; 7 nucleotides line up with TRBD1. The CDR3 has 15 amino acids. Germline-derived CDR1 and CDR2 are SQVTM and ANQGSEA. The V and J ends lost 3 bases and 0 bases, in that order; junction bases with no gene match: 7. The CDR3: CSVDRWDSSNYGYTF. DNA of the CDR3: TGCAGCGTTGACCGCTGGGACAGTTCTAACTATGGCTACACCTTC. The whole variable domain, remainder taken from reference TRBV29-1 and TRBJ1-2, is SAVISQKPSRDICQRGTSLTIQCQVDSQVTMMFWYRQQPGQSLTLIATANQGSEATYESGFVIDKFPISRPNLTFSTLTVSNMSPEDSSIYLCSVDRWDSSNYGYTFGSGTRLTVV.

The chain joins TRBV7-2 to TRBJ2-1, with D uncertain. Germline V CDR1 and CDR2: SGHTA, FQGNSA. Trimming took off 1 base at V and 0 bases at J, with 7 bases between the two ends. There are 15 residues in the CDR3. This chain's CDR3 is CASSLVGNSYNEQFF. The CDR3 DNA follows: TGTGCCAGCAGCTTAGTAGGGAACTCCTACAATGAGCAGTTCTTC.

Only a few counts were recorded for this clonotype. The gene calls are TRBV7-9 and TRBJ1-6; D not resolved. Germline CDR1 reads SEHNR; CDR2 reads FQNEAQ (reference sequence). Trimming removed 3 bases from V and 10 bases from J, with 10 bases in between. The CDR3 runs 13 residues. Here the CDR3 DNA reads TGTGCCAGCAGCTTCGAGGAAAGGTCACCCCTCCACTTT. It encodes CASSFEERSPLHF.

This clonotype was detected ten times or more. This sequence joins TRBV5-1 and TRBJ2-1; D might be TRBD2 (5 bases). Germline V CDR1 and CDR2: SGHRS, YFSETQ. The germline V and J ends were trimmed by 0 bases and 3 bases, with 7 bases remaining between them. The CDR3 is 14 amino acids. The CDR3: CASSLEAVYNEQFF. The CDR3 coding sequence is TGCGCCAGCAGCTTGGAAGCGGTCTACAATGAGCAGTTCTTC.